Following are 24 T cell receptor beta chains from one sample sequenced in a study of blood T cell repertoires in COVID-19. Generated by immunoSEQ multiplex PCR, the TCRdb table keeps only in-frame clones and is missing some. Among roughly 150,000 clones listed, around 80% were seen once. Sequencing input: peripheral blood. These receptors came from a woman aged 70-85 years who had recovered from COVID-19.

This chain uses TRBV7-3 with TRBJ2-1; weak D call: TRBD1 (5 bases). V shed 2 bases and J shed 4 bases, with 12 bases lying between them. Germline V gene data show CDR1 as SGHTA and CDR2 as FQGTGA. The CDR3 runs 15 residues. CDR3 amino acids: CASSLGAGWYNEQFF. CDR3 nucleotide sequence: TGTGCCAGCAGCTTAGGGGCAGGGTGGTACAATGAGCAGTTCTTC.

The chain links TRBV7-2 to TRBJ1-6; no reliable D call. V was pared by 6 bases and J by 8 bases, with 17 bases between. CDR1 and CDR2 (germline): SGHTA, FQGNSA. CDR3 length: 15 residues. The CDR3 loop is CASSPRAGIDSPLHF. The CDR3 DNA reads TGTGCCAGCAGTCCGCGGGCGGGCATTGATTCACCCCTCCACTTT.

This clone was seen only once. The V gene is TRBV28, the J gene TRBJ1-4; D gene ambiguous. V was clipped by 3 bases and J by 5 bases, with 4 bases between them. The V gene's germline CDR1 is MDHEN and CDR2 SYDVKM. The CDR3 is 12 amino acids. CDR3 bases: TGTGCCAGCAGTTTTTCGAATGAAAAACTGTTTTTT. As protein: CASSFSNEKLFF.

The genes are TRBV7-9 and TRBJ1-3; 8 bases are a match to TRBD1. CDR1 SEHNR and CDR2 FQNEAQ come from the germline V gene (reference sequence). The CDR3 has 18 amino acids. Trimming took 2 bases from V and 0 from J; bases not matched to a gene: 9. The CDR3 DNA reads as TGTGCCAGCAGCTTATTGGGGGGGACAGGAACCTCTGGAAACACCATATATTTT. Translated, it gives CASSLLGGTGTSGNTIYF.

The V and J genes are TRBV9 and TRBJ2-2; 11 positions match TRBD2. The CDR3 runs to 17 residues. Losses at the gene ends were 3 bases for V and 0 bases for J; bases not matched to a gene: 4. Germline V gives CDR1 SGDLS, CDR2 YYNGEE. CDR3 DNA sequence: TGTGCCAGCAGCGGTTCGGGACTAGCGGCGAACACCGGGGAGCTGTTTTTT. This codes for CASSGSGLAANTGELFF.

This sequence joins TRBV5-1 and TRBJ2-5, with 10 nucleotides matching TRBD2. This CDR3 comprises 19 residues. Germline V gene data show CDR1 as SGHRS and CDR2 as YFSETQ. V shed 0 bases, J shed 0 bases, and the junction held 11 bases outside the gene matches. The CDR3, as DNA: TGCGCCAGCAGCTTGGGGCTAGCGGGGGCCGCTGGATACCAAGAGACCCAGTACTTC. Amino acids: CASSLGLAGAAGYQETQYF.

This clone was recorded once. The rearrangement uses TRBV3-1 (or the pseudogene TRBV3-2) and TRBJ1-2, with 9 bases aligning to TRBD1. The germline gives CDR1 LGHDT, CDR2 YNNKEL (reference sequence). V trimming: 4 bases; J trimming: 4 bases; junction bases outside the gene matches: 10. The CDR3 is 16 residues long. The CDR3 coding sequence is TGTGCCAGCAGCCCTGAGTGGGGACAGGGACCCTATGGCTACACCTTC. It codes for CASSPEWGQGPYGYTF.

CDR3 sequence: CASSTPLTGSSYNEQFF. DNA for the CDR3: TGTGCCAGCAGCACACCCCTCACAGGAAGCTCCTACAATGAGCAGTTCTTC. V and J are TRBV5-5 and TRBJ2-1, with D possibly TRBD1 on 5 matching bases. The CDR3 sequence is 17 residues long. In germline, CDR1 is SGHKS, CDR2 YYEKEE (reference sequence). The V and J ends lost 4 bases and 0 bases respectively, with 17 bases between them.

The DNA of the CDR3 is TGTGCTAGTGGGGACCCGGAGACAGGGTGGTCCGGGGAGCTGTTTTTT. Encoded protein: CASGDPETGWSGELFF. The chain is built from TRBV12-5 and TRBJ2-2; TRBD1 agrees at 7 bases. Germline V gene data show CDR1 as LGHNT and CDR2 as FRNRAP. This CDR3 contains 16 residues. The V and J ends lost 6 bases and 6 bases, in that order; junction bases with no gene match: 13.

The V gene is TRBV30, the J gene TRBJ2-1; 8 nucleotides align to TRBD2. This CDR3 has 15 residues. Trimming took 4 bases from V and 8 from J; bases not matched to a gene: 13. CDR1 GTSNPN and CDR2 SVGIG come from the germline V gene (reference sequence). CDR3 DNA sequence: TGTGCCTGGAACCTTGCCGGGAGGGCCTCCGATGAGCAGTTCTTC. This gives the protein CAWNLAGRASDEQFF. The full variable domain, its missing parts supplied by reference TRBV30 and TRBJ2-1, is SQTIHQWPATLVQPVGSPLSLECTVEGTSNPNLYWYRQAAGRGLQLLFYSVGIGQISSEVPQNLSASRPQDRQFILSSKKLLLSDSGFYLCAWNLAGRASDEQFFGPGTRLTVL.

The chain is built from TRBV24-1 and TRBJ1-5, with 7 nucleotides matching TRBD1. The CDR3 totals 16 residues. With V trimmed by 5 bases and J by 0 bases, 6 bases remained unmatched. Germline CDR1 reads KGHDR; CDR2 reads SFDVKD. The CDR3, as DNA: TGTGCCACCAGTGGACTAGGGACAGCTAGCAATCAGCCCCAGCATTTT. The encoded protein is CATSGLGTASNQPQHF.

This chain links TRBV19 with TRBJ2-7, with 10 bases fitting TRBD2. The CDR3 contains 16 residues. Germline V gene data show CDR1 as LNHDA and CDR2 as SQIVND (reference sequence). V lost 6 bases and J lost 2; bases outside the gene matches: 10. CDR3 protein: CASSPLGLAGAYEQYF. CDR3 coding DNA: TGTGCCAGTAGCCCCCTCGGGCTAGCGGGGGCCTACGAGCAGTACTTC.

The J gene is TRBJ2-5, the V gene TRBV6-6; D perhaps matches TRBD1 (6 bases). Deletions cut 6 bases from V and 2 bases from J, with 16 bases between. CDR3 length: 15 residues. Germline lookup yields CDR1 MNHNY and CDR2 SVGAGI (reference sequence). This CDR3 reads CASRGDKTPQETQYF. The CDR3, as DNA: TGTGCCAGCAGGGGGGACAAAACCCCTCAAGAGACCCAGTACTTC.

V usage is TRBV5-6 and J usage is TRBJ1-4; TRBD1 agrees at 7 bases. This CDR3 is built from 15 residues. Germline V gives CDR1 SGHDT, CDR2 YYEEEE. The junction had 4 bases not matched to a gene; V was cut back by 0 bases and J by 5 bases. The CDR3 DNA follows: TGTGCCAGCAGCTTGGTGGGACAGCAAAATGAAAAACTGTTTTTT. Encoded protein: CASSLVGQQNEKLFF.

V gene TRBV30 combines with J gene TRBJ2-5; D is unclear. This CDR3 spans 14 amino acids. Between the trimmed V and J ends, which lost 0 bases and 1 base, there was a span of 9 bases. Germline V gene sequence: CDR1 GTSNPN, CDR2 SVGIG (reference sequence). The CDR3 loop reads CAWSVSRTQETQYF. Here the CDR3 DNA reads TGTGCCTGGAGTGTTTCCAGAACCCAAGAGACCCAGTACTTC.

With respect to this clone: The same CDR3 arises from other DNA sequences in this sample as well. This chain uses TRBV6-5 with TRBJ2-7, with a weak D call TRBD2 (5 bases). With 4 bases removed from V and 3 bases from J, the gap between germline ends came to 10 bases. Germline CDR1 is MNHEY and CDR2 is SVGAGI. The CDR3 runs 13 residues. The DNA for the CDR3 is TGTGCCAGCAGTTCCCCCGGGGACTACGAGCAGTACTTC. This codes for CASSSPGDYEQYF.

V and J are TRBV6-2 or TRBV6-3 and TRBJ2-2; 7 bases map to TRBD1. The CDR3 consists of 17 residues. CDR1 is MNHEY and CDR2 is SVGEGT in the germline V gene. The V gene end was trimmed by 4 bases and the J gene end by 4 bases; junction bases not matched to a gene: 12. The CDR3 loop is CASSSPGQATLTGELFF. DNA of the CDR3: TGTGCCAGCAGTTCCCCCGGACAGGCCACGCTCACCGGGGAGCTGTTTTTT.

This chain joins TRBV6-5 and TRBJ1-5; no clear D. The CDR3 loop spans 15 amino acids. Germline V gene data show CDR1 as MNHEY and CDR2 as SVGAGI. Deletions cut 2 bases from V and 0 bases from J, with 8 bases between. CDR3 loop: CASSYRAYSNQPQHF. The CDR3 DNA sequence: TGTGCCAGCAGTTACAGAGCTTATAGCAATCAGCCCCAGCATTTT.

The chain links TRBV5-1 to TRBJ1-1; no clear D. The CDR3 loop spans 14 amino acids. Germline values: CDR1 SGHRS, CDR2 YFSETQ. Trimming pared 4 bases from V and 8 bases from J, leaving 18 bases between. The CDR3 loop reads CASSPRLPGKEAFF. The CDR3 DNA is TGCGCCAGCAGCCCAAGGCTTCCCGGGAAAGAAGCTTTCTTT.

This chain joins TRBV6-5 and TRBJ2-1, with a weak D call TRBD1 (6 bases). CDR1 MNHEY and CDR2 SVGAGI come from the germline V gene. The germline V and J ends were trimmed by 5 bases and 9 bases, with 14 bases remaining between them. The CDR3 runs 13 residues. The CDR3 loop is CASSRNHRVEQFF. The DNA of the CDR3 is TGTGCCAGCAGTCGAAACCACAGGGTTGAGCAGTTCTTC.

CDR3 DNA: TGCAGTGTGCGGGGTAATTCACCCCTCCACTTT. Amino acid sequence: CSVRGNSPLHF. The rearrangement joins TRBV20-1 to TRBJ1-6, with D hard to call. Germline lookup yields CDR1 DFQATT and CDR2 SNEGSKA (reference sequence). This CDR3 spans 11 amino acids. V lost 7 bases and J 6 bases, leaving 7 bases between the germline ends.

V usage is TRBV6-2 or TRBV6-3 and J usage is TRBJ2-1; 13 nucleotides align to TRBD2. Trimming removed 2 bases from V and 7 bases from J; junction bases left unmatched: 17. CDR1 and CDR2 (germline): MNHEY, SVGEGT. This CDR3 is 20 amino acids long. The CDR3 DNA reads as TGTGCCAGCAGTTACCCGCCGGGACTAGCGGGATTTTTTGGGCCAAATGAGCAGTTCTTC. Encoded protein: CASSYPPGLAGFFGPNEQFF.

The rearrangement uses TRBV28 and TRBJ2-7; 7 nucleotides agree with TRBD2. The V and J ends lost 5 bases and 5 bases, in that order; junction bases with no gene match: 12. CDR3 length: 15 residues. Germline V lookup: CDR1 MDHEN, CDR2 SYDVKM. The CDR3 coding sequence is TGTGCCAGCAGTACCTCTCGCGGGGGAAGTGACGAGCAGTACTTC. It codes for CASSTSRGGSDEQYF.

This chain uses TRBV30 with TRBJ2-2, with D unclear. Germline V lookup: CDR1 GTSNPN, CDR2 SVGIG (reference sequence). The CDR3 runs to 11 residues. V lost 2 bases and J lost 8, with 6 bases in between. The CDR3 coding sequence is TGTGCCTGGAGTCCCCGTGGGGAGCTGTTTTTT. The encoded protein is CAWSPRGELFF. The whole variable domain, remainder taken from reference TRBV30 and TRBJ2-2, is SQTIHQWPATLVQPVGSPLSLECTVEGTSNPNLYWYRQAAGRGLQLLFYSVGIGQISSEVPQNLSASRPQDRQFILSSKKLLLSDSGFYLCAWSPRGELFFGEGSRLTVL.